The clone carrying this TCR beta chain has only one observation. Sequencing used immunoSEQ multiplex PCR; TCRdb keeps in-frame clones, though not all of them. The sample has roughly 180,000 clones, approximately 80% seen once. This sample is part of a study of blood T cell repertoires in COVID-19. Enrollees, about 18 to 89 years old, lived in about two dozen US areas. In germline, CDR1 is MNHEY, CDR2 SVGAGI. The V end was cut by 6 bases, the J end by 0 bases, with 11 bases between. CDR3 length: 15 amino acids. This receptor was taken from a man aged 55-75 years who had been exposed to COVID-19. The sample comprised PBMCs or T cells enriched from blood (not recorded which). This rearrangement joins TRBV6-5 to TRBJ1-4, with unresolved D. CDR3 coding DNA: TGTGCCAGCAGCGGACTTCCAGCAACTAATGAAAAACTGTTTTTT. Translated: CASSGLPATNEKLFF.